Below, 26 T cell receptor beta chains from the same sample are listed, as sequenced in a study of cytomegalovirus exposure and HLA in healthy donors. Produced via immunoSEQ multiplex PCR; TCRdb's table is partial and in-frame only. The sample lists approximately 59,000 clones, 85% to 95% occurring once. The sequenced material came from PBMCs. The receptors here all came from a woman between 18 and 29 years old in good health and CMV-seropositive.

The CDR3 DNA sequence: TGTGCCAGCAGTGGAGAGGAGACCCAGTACTTC. Translated, it gives CASSGEETQYF. The gene calls are TRBV6-1 and TRBJ2-5; no firm D call. CDR3 size: 11 residues. Between the trimmed V and J ends, which lost 4 bases and 5 bases, there was a span of 5 bases. From germline, CDR1 is MNHNS and CDR2 SASEGT.

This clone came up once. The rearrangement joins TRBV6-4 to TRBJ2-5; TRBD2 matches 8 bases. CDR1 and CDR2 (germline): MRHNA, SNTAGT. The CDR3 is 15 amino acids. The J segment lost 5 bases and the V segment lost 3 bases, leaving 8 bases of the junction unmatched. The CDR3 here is CASSESTGGPETQYF. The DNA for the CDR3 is TGTGCCAGCAGTGAGTCGACGGGGGGGCCGGAGACCCAGTACTTC.

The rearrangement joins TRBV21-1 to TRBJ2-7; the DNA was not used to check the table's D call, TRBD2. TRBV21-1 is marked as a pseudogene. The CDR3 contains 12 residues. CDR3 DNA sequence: TGTGCCAGAAGACTAGGGAGGGTCGAGCAGTACTTC. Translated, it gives CARRLGRVEQYF.

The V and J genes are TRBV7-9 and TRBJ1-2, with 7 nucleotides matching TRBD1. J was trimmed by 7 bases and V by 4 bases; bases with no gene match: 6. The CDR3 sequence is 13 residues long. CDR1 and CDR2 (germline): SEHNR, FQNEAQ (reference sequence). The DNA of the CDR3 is TGTGCCAGCAGCTCAGGGGGTGAGCGTGGCTACACCTTC. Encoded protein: CASSSGGERGYTF.

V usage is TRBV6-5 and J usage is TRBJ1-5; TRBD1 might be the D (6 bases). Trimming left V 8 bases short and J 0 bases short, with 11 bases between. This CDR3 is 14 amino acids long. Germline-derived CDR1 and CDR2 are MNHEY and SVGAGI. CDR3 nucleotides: TGTGCCAGCTGGACAGCCTATAGCAATCAGCCCCAGCATTTT. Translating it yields CASWTAYSNQPQHF.

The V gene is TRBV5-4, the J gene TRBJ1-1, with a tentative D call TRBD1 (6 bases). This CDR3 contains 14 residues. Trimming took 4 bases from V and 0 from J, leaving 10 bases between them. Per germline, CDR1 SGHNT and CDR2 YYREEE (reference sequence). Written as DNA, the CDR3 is TGTGCCAGCAGCCGAGGACAGCTGAACACTGAAGCTTTCTTT. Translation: CASSRGQLNTEAFF.

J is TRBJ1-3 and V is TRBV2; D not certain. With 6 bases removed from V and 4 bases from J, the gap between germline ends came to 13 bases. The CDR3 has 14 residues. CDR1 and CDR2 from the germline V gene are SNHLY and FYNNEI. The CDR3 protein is CASRAEGSGNTIYF. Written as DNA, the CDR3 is TGTGCCAGCAGGGCTGAGGGATCGGGAAACACCATATATTTT.

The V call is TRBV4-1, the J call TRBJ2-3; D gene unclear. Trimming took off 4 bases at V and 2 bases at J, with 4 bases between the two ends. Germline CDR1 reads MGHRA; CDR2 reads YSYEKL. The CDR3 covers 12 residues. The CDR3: CASSPHTDTQYF. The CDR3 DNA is TGCGCCAGCAGCCCACACACAGATACGCAGTATTTT.

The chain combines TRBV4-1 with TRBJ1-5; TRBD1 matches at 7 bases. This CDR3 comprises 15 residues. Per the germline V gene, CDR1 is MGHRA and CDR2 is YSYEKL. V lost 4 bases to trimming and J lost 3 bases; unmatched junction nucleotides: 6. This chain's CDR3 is CASSPTGDPNQPQHF. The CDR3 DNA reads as TGCGCCAGCAGCCCAACAGGGGACCCCAATCAGCCCCAGCATTTT.

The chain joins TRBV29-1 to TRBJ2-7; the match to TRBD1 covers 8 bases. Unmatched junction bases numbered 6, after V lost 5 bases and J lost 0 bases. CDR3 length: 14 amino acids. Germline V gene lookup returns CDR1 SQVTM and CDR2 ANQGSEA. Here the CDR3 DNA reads TGCAGCGTTAAGGGACAGGACAGCTCCTACGAGCAGTACTTC. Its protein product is CSVKGQDSSYEQYF.

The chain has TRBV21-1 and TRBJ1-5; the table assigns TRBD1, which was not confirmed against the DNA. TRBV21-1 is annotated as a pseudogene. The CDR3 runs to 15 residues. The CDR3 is CASSRTGGFSQPQHF. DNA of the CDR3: TGTGCCAGCAGCAGGACAGGGGGGTTTAGTCAGCCCCAGCATTTT.

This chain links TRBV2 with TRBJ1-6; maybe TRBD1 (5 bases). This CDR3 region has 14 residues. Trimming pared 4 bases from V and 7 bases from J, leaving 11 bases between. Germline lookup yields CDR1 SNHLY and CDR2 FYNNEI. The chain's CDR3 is CASSVMAGNSPLHF. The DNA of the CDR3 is TGTGCCAGCAGTGTGATGGCAGGGAATTCACCCCTCCACTTT.

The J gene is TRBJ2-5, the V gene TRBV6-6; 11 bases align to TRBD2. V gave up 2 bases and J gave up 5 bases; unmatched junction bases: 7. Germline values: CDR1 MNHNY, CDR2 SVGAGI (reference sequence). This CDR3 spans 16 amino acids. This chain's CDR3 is CASSYVAGGPMETQYF. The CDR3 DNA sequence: TGTGCCAGCAGTTACGTAGCGGGGGGGCCGATGGAGACCCAGTACTTC.

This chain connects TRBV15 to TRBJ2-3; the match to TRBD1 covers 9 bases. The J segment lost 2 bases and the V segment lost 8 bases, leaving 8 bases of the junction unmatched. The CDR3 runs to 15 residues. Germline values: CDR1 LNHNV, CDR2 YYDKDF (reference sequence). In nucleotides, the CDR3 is TGTGCCACCGGGGGCGGGACAGGGATCACAGATACGCAGTATTTT. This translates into CATGGGTGITDTQYF.

Here the CDR3 reads CASRPRDTEAFF. Written as DNA, the CDR3 is TGTGCCAGTCGTCCCAGGGACACTGAAGCTTTCTTT. The chain combines TRBV19 with TRBJ1-1; a weak D match, TRBD1 (5 bases). V was trimmed by 8 bases and J by 3 bases, leaving 10 bases between them. CDR1 and CDR2 (germline): LNHDA, SQIVND (reference sequence). The CDR3 is made up of 12 amino acids.

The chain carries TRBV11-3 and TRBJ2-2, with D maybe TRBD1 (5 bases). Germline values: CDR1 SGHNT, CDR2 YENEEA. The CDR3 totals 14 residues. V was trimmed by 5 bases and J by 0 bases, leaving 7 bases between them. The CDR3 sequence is CASSRGTNTGELFF. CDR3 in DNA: TGTGCCAGCAGCAGGGGCACGAACACCGGGGAGCTGTTTTTT. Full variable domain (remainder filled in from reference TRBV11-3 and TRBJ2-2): EAGVVQSPRYKIIEKKQPVAFWCNPISGHNTLYWYLQNLGQGPELLIRYENEEAVDDSQLPKDRFSAERLKGVDSTLKIQPAELGDSAVYLCASSRGTNTGELFFGEGSRLTVL.

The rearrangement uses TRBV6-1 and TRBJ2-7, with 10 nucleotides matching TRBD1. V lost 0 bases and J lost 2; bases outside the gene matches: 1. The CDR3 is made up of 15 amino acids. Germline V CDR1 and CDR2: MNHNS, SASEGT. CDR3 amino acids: CASSEAGTGAYEQYF. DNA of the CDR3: TGTGCCAGCAGTGAAGCCGGGACAGGGGCCTACGAGCAGTACTTC.

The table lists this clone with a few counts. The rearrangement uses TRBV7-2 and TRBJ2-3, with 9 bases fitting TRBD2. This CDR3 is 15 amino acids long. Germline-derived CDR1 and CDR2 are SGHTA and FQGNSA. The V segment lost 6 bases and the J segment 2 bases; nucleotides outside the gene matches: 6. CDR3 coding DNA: TGTGCCAGCAGTATCCTAGCGGGGACCACAGATACGCAGTATTTT. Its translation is CASSILAGTTDTQYF.

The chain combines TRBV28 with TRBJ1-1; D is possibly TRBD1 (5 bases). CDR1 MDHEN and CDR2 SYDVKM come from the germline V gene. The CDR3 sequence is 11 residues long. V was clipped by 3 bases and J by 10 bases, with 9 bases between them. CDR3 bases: TGTGCCAGCAGTTTGCGGGGGGGAGCTTTCTTT. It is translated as CASSLRGGAFF.

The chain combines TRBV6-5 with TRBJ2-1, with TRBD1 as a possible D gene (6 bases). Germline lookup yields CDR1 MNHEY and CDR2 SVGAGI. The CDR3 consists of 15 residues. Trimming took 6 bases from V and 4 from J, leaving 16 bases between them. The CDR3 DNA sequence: TGTGCCAGCAGCTCCGACAGGAGCCCATACAATGAGCAGTTCTTC. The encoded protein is CASSSDRSPYNEQFF.

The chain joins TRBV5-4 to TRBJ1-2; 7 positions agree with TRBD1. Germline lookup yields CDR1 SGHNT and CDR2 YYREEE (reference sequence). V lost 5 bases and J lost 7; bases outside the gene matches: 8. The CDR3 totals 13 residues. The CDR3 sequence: CASRRAGGSGYTF. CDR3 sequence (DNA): TGTGCCAGCAGACGGGCAGGGGGGAGTGGCTACACCTTC.

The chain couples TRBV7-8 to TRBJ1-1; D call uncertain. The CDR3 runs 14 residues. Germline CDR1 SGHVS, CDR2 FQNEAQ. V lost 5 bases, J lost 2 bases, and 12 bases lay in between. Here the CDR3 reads CASSITGANTEAFF. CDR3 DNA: TGTGCCAGCAGCATCACGGGAGCTAACACTGAAGCTTTCTTT. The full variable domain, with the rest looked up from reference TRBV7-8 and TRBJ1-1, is GAGVSQSPRYKVAKRGQDVALRCDPISGHVSLFWYQQALGQGPEFLTYFQNEAQLDKSGLPSDRFFAERPEGSVSTLKIQRTQQEDSAVYLCASSITGANTEAFFGQGTRLTVV.

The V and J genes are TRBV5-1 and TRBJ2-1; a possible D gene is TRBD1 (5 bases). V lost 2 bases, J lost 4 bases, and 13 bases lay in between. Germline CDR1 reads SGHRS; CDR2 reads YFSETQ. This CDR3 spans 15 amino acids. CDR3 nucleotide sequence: TGCGCCAGCAGCTTCCGACAGCTTACTTACAATGAGCAGTTCTTC. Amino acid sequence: CASSFRQLTYNEQFF.

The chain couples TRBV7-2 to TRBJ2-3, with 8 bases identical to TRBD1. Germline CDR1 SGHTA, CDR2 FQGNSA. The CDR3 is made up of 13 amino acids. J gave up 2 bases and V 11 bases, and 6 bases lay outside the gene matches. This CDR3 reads CACLQGATDTQYF. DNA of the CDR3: TGTGCCTGCCTCCAGGGGGCCACAGATACGCAGTATTTT.

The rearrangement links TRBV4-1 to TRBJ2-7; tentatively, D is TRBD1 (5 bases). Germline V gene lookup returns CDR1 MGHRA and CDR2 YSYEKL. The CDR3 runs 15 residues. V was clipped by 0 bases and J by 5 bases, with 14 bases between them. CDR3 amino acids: CASSQEYRTLDEQYF. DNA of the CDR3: TGCGCCAGCAGCCAAGAATACAGGACGCTCGACGAGCAGTACTTC.

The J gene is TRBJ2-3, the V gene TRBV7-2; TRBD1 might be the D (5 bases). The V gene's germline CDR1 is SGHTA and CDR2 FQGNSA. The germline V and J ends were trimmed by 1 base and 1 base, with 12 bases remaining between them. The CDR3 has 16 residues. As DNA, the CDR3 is TGTGCCAGCAGCTTAGTCTGGGGCTGGGGCACAGATACGCAGTATTTT. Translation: CASSLVWGWGTDTQYF.